This T cell receptor (beta chain) was obtained from a study of T cells expressing NK-cell markers (dated by TCRdb to the early 2020s). Describing the broader study: Several donors provided sorted CD3+CD56+NKG2C+, CD3+CD56+NKG2C- and CD3+CD56-NKG2C+ T-cell subsets, whose TCR beta-chain repertoires were profiled. Illumina HiSeq 2000/2500, MiSeq or NextSeq was used to sequence libraries as 2 x 150 bp reads. Of the eight sequenced donors, seven were found to be HCMV-seropositive and one was found to be HCMV-seronegative. The eight sequenced donors were randomly selected healthy volunteers, three men and five women.

Study-wide findings and limitations: In 5 to 7 donors, the dominant CD3+CD56+NKG2C+ clonotypes ranked among the top 10 CD8+ clonotypes, making up 1.0-7.0% of CD8+ T cells. Whether the expanded NKG2C-expressing T cell clones were specific for HCMV antigens was left unclear. Those dominant clonotypes were again the most abundant among CD3+CD56-NKG2C+ cells in several donors, at about 25-60.1%.

Sequencing relied on an Illumina HiSeq 2000. The TCR beta cDNA libraries were made using 5'RACE template switching, a step that added both a universal primer site and unique molecular identifiers. Priming for cDNA synthesis came from the TCR beta constant segment, and two successive PCR amplification steps followed. Per the source publication's procedure: MIGEC was used to demultiplex reads and group reads by UMI, and MiTCR was used to assemble and quantify clonotypes. To exclude erroneous sequences, any TCR cDNA sequence not supported by at least two reads was discarded. The tcR package was used for downstream repertoire analysis, with clonotypes matched between fractions based on CDR3 nucleotide sequence plus V segment. VDJmatch was used to annotate antigen specificity against VDJdb, with one amino acid substitution in CDR3 permitted. TCRdb reprocessed the reads and provides one entry for every CDR3 protein sequence; no DNA is given. These V and J calls rely on TCRdb rather than the paper's analysis. This sample's table carries roughly 430,000 distinct CDR3 sequences. The ten top clones hold about 7.3% of the sample.

A commercial ELISA kit detecting HCMV-specific IgG in serum was used to determine HCMV serostatus. Peripheral blood mononuclear cells were isolated from blood by Ficoll density gradient centrifugation. About this clonotype itself: This receptor's antigen is unknown.

The CDR3 goes from the cysteine to the phenylalanine over 15 residues. This entry has no DNA. CDR1 and CDR2 were assigned from the germline V gene (reference sequence) as LNHNV and YYDKDF. The sequence was obtained from a woman aged 18-69 years in good health. This chain is built from TRBV15 and TRBJ2-1; the D call of TRBD2 rests on TCRdb alone, since no DNA is present to check it. Sequencing input: blood T cells: a sorted CD56 or NKG2C T cell subset, CD4+ or CD8+ T cells, or bulk PBMC T cells (not recorded which). The CDR3 region reads CATSRGELADNEQFF.